This T cell receptor (beta chain) was recorded in a study of CD8+CD57+ T cells in acquired aplastic anemia. Study as a whole: Sorted CD4+ and CD8+ cells yielded DNA averaging about 3.2 ug.

All sequencing subjects had displayed CD8+CD57+ cell expansion on flow cytometry. The patients all had a severe acquired aplastic anemia diagnosis. No therapy was given to patients before blood sampling. Overall study results and limits: Comparison of patients with controls identified 25 to 30 shared CD8+ CDR3 sequences.

This CDR3 is built from 15 residues. V lost 4 bases and J 0 bases, leaving 8 bases between the germline ends. Looked up from germline, CDR1 is SGHRS and CDR2 is YFSETQ. TCR beta VDJ combinations and CDR3 sequences were profiled from genomic DNA. Each CDR3 protein is one row after TCRdb ran MiXCR on the reads. Here the sample spans fewer than 250,000 distinct CDR3 sequences, roughly 50% being singletons. This clonotype was found many times. What it recognizes is unknown. Sequencing was carried out using sorted CD4+, CD8+, or CD8+CD57+ T cells (not recorded which) from PBMCs. The rearrangement uses TRBV5-1 and TRBJ2-6, with unresolved D. The receptor comes from a human donor with aplastic anemia. The DNA of the CDR3 is TGCGCCAGCAGCAAGGTCGGCTCTGGGGCCAACGTCCTGACTTTC. It translates to CASSKVGSGANVLTF.